The subject of this entry is one T cell receptor (beta chain). Some clones are missing from TCRdb's copy, which holds only in-frame ones; the method was immunoSEQ multiplex PCR. The sample records around 60,000 clones, 91% being singletons. The sample is drawn from a study of OX40 agonist ivuxolimab in advanced cancers. The J segment lost 6 bases and the V segment lost 4 bases, leaving 5 bases of the junction unmatched. The CDR3 extends over 15 amino acids. Germline V gene lookup returns CDR1 SGHNT and CDR2 YENEEA. This receptor was obtained from an adult with an advanced solid tumor such as melanoma, head and neck, liver or kidney cancer. Sample: CD4+ or CD8+ T cells sorted from blood, taken in a trial of the OX40 agonist ivuxolimab. This sequence joins TRBV11-3 and TRBJ2-2; the match to TRBD2 covers 10 bases. For the CDR3, the DNA is TGTGCCAGCAGCTCCAGCGGGGGGGCCGCCGGGGAGCTGTTTTTT. The encoded protein is CASSSSGGAAGELFF.